A selection of T cell receptor beta chains follows, all from one sample in a study of T cells in Graves' hyperthyroidism and ophthalmopathy. TCRdb redid the calling of the multiplex PCR reads with MiXCR, one entry per CDR3 protein. The repertoire holds roughly 510,000 distinct CDR3 sequences, with 46% as singletons. The sample was peripheral blood or thyroid tissue (not recorded which). The receptors were sampled from an adult woman with Graves' disease, either hyperthyroidism or ophthalmopathy (not recorded which). The CDR3 runs from the conserved cysteine through the conserved F or W. Each record gives: clone size, D gene, V gene, J gene, CDR3 protein, CDR3 DNA. The D gene is left open where the match is weak. A row's size may be missing; if present it is once, few, many or a size class.

>many|.|TRBV20-1|TRBJ2-7
CSAYDAGEMAYEQYF
TGCAGTGCCTACGACGCCGGTGAGATGGCCTACGAGCAGTACTTC
>.|TRBD1|TRBV20-1|TRBJ2-5
CSARADRGRSSNQPQYF
TGCAGTGCTAGGGCAGACAGGGGGCGAAGTAGCAATCAGCCCCAGTACTTC
>.|TRBD1|TRBV19|TRBJ1-1
CASNLGTVTEAFF
TGTGCCAGTAACTTAGGGACAGTCACTGAAGCTTTCTTT
>few|.|TRBV13|TRBJ1-5
CARTGNQPQHF
TGTGCCAGAACAGGGAATCAGCCCCAGCATTTT
>.|TRBD2|TRBV7-2|TRBJ2-2
CASSFPRGAQAGELFF
TGTGCCAGCAGCTTTCCGCGGGGGGCGCAGGCCGGGGAGCTGTTTTTT
>.|.|TRBV5-4|TRBJ2-7
CASRPFRANSYEQYF
TGTGCCAGCAGGCCCTTCCGGGCCAACTCCTACGAGCAGTACTTC
>.|.|TRBV3-1|TRBJ1-1
CASSQDAGLGAFF
TGTGCCAGCAGCCAAGATGCGGGGCTCGGAGCTTTCTTT
>.|TRBD2|TRBV25-1|TRBJ2-5
CACSAKQGGWGLAGTQYF
TGTGCCTGCAGTGCTAAGCAGGGGGGATGGGGACTAGCGGGGACCCAGTACTTC
>.|TRBD1|TRBV15|TRBJ2-2
CASSGTANTGEPFF
TGTGCCTCCTCCGGGACAGCGAACACCGGGGAGCCGTTTTTT
>many|.|TRBV4-1|TRBJ1-1
CASSQESGRRTEAFF
TGCGCCAGCAGCCAAGAGTCAGGGAGGAGAACTGAAGCTTTCTTT
>few|TRBD1|TRBV28|TRBJ1-1
CASSIQGALYNFF
TGTGCCAGCAGTATACAGGGGGCTTTATACAATTTCTTT
>.|TRBD1|TRBV7-2|TRBJ1-6
CASSSLAGTVNNSPLHF
TGTGCCAGCAGCTCTCTGGCCGGGACAGTTAATAATTCACCCCTCCACTTT
>many|TRBD1|TRBV5-1|TRBJ2-7
CASSSWDRITSEQYF
TGCGCCAGCAGCTCCTGGGACAGGATAACCTCCGAGCAGTACTTC
>many|.|TRBV19|TRBJ2-7
CASSGTPLSSEQYF
TGTGCCAGTAGTGGGACGCCCTTGTCCTCCGAGCAGTACTTC
>once|.|TRBV6-5|TRBJ1-3
CASKPSGTLYF
TGTGCCAGCAAGCCCAGCGGGACCCTATATTTT
>.|TRBD2|TRBV7-9|TRBJ2-5
CASSLVGGLETQYF
TGTGCCAGCAGCTTAGTGGGGGGGTTGGAGACCCAGTACTTC
>once|TRBD1|TRBV7-3|TRBJ1-6
CASSLDSGQNSPLHF
TGTGCCAGCAGCTTAGATTCGGGACAGAATTCACCCCTCCACTTT
>.|.|TRBV25-1|TRBJ1-4
CASSEYRTTNEKLFF
TGTGCCAGCAGTGAATACAGAACAACTAATGAAAAACTGTTTTTT
>.|.|TRBV7-9|TRBJ2-7
CASSVVTDGYEQYF
TGTGCCAGCAGCGTTGTGACAGACGGCTACGAGCAGTACTTC
>many|.|TRBV7-2|TRBJ1-3
CASSLSRASGNTIYF
TGTGCCAGCAGCTTATCGAGGGCCTCTGGAAACACCATATATTTT
>.|TRBD1|TRBV20-1|TRBJ1-2
CSAPRDRGGHGYTF
TGCAGTGCCCCGAGGGACAGGGGTGGCCACGGCTACACCTTC
>.|.|TRBV7-9|TRBJ1-1
CASRTGHGKKAFF
TGTGCCAGCAGGACGGGACACGGGAAGAAAGCTTTCTTT
>.|.|TRBV19|TRBJ1-5
CVSSISLGGQPQHF
TGTGTCAGTAGTATAAGTCTCGGGGGTCAGCCCCAGCATTTT
>.|TRBD1|TRBV4-2|TRBJ1-5
CASSSDLFPGGNQPQHF
TGTGCCAGCAGCTCCGATCTATTCCCAGGGGGCAACCAGCCCCAGCATTTT
>.|TRBD2|TRBV7-9|TRBJ2-1
CASSLSGRTYNEQFF
TGTGCCAGCAGCTTATCCGGGAGGACCTACAATGAGCAGTTCTTC
>.|.|TRBV4-3|TRBJ1-5
CASSQDVGVRQPQHF
TGCGCCAGCAGCCAAGATGTCGGGGTGAGACAGCCCCAGCATTTT
>few|.|TRBV10-3|TRBJ1-2
CAISEVGYSYGYTF
TGTGCCATCAGTGAAGTTGGGTATAGCTATGGCTACACCTTC
>.|TRBD2|TRBV10-3|TRBJ2-7
CAIRTSGSLSYEQYF
TGTGCCATCAGGACTAGCGGGAGCCTGTCCTACGAGCAGTACTTC
>.|TRBD2|TRBV20-1|TRBJ2-5
CSGYVGGEETQYF
TGCAGTGGTTATGTCGGGGGGGAAGAGACCCAGTACTTC
>.|.|TRBV10-3|TRBJ1-2
CAISENAGDDGYTF
TGTGCCATCAGTGAAAACGCAGGGGACGATGGCTACACCTTC
>.|TRBD2|TRBV7-3|TRBJ2-7
CASSPIVAGGQYF
TGTGCCAGCAGCCCGATTGTAGCGGGGGGGCAGTACTTC
>many|.|TRBV20-1|TRBJ1-5
CSAIRDSNQPQHF
TGCAGTGCAATCCGGGACAGCAATCAGCCCCAGCATTTT
>.|.|TRBV7-3|TRBJ2-2
CASSQEERMNTGELFF
TGCGCCAGCAGCCAAGAGGAGCGAATGAACACCGGGGAGCTGTTTTTT
>many|TRBD1|TRBV5-1|TRBJ1-4
CASSPSGTGEKLFF
TGCGCCAGCAGCCCCTCCGGGACAGGGGAAAAACTGTTTTTT
>many|TRBD1|TRBV28|TRBJ1-5
CASSDRGAGQPQHF
TGTGCCAGCAGTGACAGGGGAGCGGGTCAGCCCCAGCATTTT
>many|TRBD2|TRBV7-2|TRBJ2-3
CASSLLLAATTDTQYF
TGTGCCAGCAGCTTACTACTAGCGGCCACAACAGATACGCAGTATTTT
>many|TRBD2|TRBV20-1|TRBJ2-5
CSASGIGRREETQYF
TGCAGTGCTAGTGGAATCGGGAGGAGGGAAGAGACCCAGTACTTC
>.|TRBD1|TRBV7-9|TRBJ1-6
CASRTGRESPLHF
TGTGCCAGCAGGACAGGGAGGGAATCACCCCTCCACTTT
>many|.|TRBV20-1|TRBJ2-7
CSASPAPGHPRRSYEQYF
TGCAGTGCTAGTCCCGCCCCGGGACACCCCCGCAGGTCCTACGAGCAGTACTTC
>.|.|TRBV25-1|TRBJ1-6
CASSFYICSASWSPRSPLHF
.
>.|.|TRBV7-9|TRBJ2-5
CASSGARDVRETQYF
TGTGCCAGCAGCGGCGCAAGGGATGTGCGGGAGACCCAGTACTTC
>.|TRBD1|TRBV5-1|TRBJ1-1
CASRAIYRGRRSTEAFF
TGCGCCAGCAGAGCGATTTACAGGGGACGTCGGAGCACTGAAGCTTTCTTT
>many|.|TRBV20-1|TRBJ1-5
CSANEGGSNQPQHF
TGCAGTGCTAACGAAGGGGGTAGCAATCAGCCCCAGCATTTT
>few|.|TRBV25-1|TRBJ1-6
CASSALKEWDNSPLHF
TGTGCCAGCAGTGCACTCAAAGAATGGGATAATTCACCCCTCCACTTT
>once|.|TRBV6-1|TRBJ1-1
CASRELGTEAFF
TGTGCCAGCAGGGAGTTAGGGACTGAAGCTTTCTTT
>few|.|TRBV19|TRBJ1-2
CASSFRVGYTF
TGTGCCAGTAGTTTCAGGGTTGGCTACACCTTC
>.|.|TRBV20-1|TRBJ2-7
CSADSRVDYEQYF
TGCAGTGCCGATAGTAGGGTCGACTACGAGCAGTACTTC
>few|.|TRBV4-1|TRBJ2-7
CASSQGVGIYEQYF
TGCGCCAGCAGCCAAGGGGTTGGAATCTACGAGCAGTACTTC
>few|TRBD1|TRBV28|TRBJ2-7
CASRPQGTSEQYF
TGTGCCAGCAGACCACAGGGGACGAGCGAGCAGTACTTC
>few|TRBD1|TRBV24-1|TRBJ1-6
CATSDYRQGSYNSPLHF
TGTGCCACCAGTGACTACCGACAGGGATCCTATAATTCACCCCTCCACTTT
>many|TRBD1|TRBV3-1|TRBJ1-2
CASSQETQQGANTF
TGTGCCAGCAGCCAAGAAACTCAGCAGGGGGCAAATACCTTC
>.|TRBD1|TRBV10-3|TRBJ1-4
CAISGDSWEKLFF
TGTGCCATCAGTGGGGACAGTTGGGAAAAACTGTTTTTT
>many|TRBD2|TRBV2|TRBJ2-2
CASRGLAGGTGELFF
TGTGCCAGCAGGGGACTAGCGGGAGGAACCGGGGAGCTGTTTTTT
>.|TRBD2|TRBV20-1|TRBJ2-2
CSAHSGRAGELFF
TGCAGTGCTCACAGCGGGAGGGCCGGGGAGCTGTTTTTT
>few|.|TRBV29-1|TRBJ1-2
CSVQAPFYGYTF
TGCAGCGTGCAAGCCCCCTTCTATGGCTACACCTTC
>many|TRBD1|TRBV7-2|TRBJ2-7
CASSARDRGHEQYF
TGTGCCAGCAGCGCCCGGGACAGGGGCCACGAGCAGTACTTC
>.|.|TRBV10-3|TRBJ1-1
CAISEGIRGNTEAFF
TGTGCCATCAGTGAGGGTATCCGTGGGAACACTGAAGCTTTCTTT
>few|TRBD2|TRBV15|TRBJ2-3
CATSRLAGSTDTQYF
TGTGCCACCAGCAGGCTAGCGGGAAGCACAGATACGCAGTATTTT
>.|TRBD2|TRBV29-1|TRBJ2-7
CSVGGLAAEYEQYF
TGCAGCGTTGGAGGGCTAGCGGCTGAATACGAGCAGTACTTC
>.|.|TRBV2|TRBJ1-4
CASRAGGVGKLFF
TGTGCCAGCAGGGCCGGGGGAGTAGGGAAACTGTTTTTT